The present T cell receptor (beta chain) was sequenced within a study of cytomegalovirus exposure and HLA in healthy donors. Study conclusions and caveats: Altogether, some 160 TCR beta chains were recorded as cytomegalovirus-associated.

Of note for this clone: Antigen unknown.

Unmatched junction bases numbered 10, after V lost 4 bases and J lost 6 bases. Germline V gene sequence: CDR1 SGHRS, CDR2 YFSETQ. The length of the CDR3 is 15 residues. Sequencing was performed with immunoSEQ multiplex PCR; in TCRdb, only in-frame clones are kept and a portion is missing. The sample comprises 240,000 or so clones, around 88% of which are singletons, and around 1.2% rests with the top ten. The TCR sequence derives from a woman under 40 in good health and CMV-seropositive. The sequenced material came from PBMCs. V usage is TRBV5-1 and J usage is TRBJ2-7, with 10 bases lining up with TRBD2. CDR3 nucleotide sequence: TGCGCCAGCAGCCCGGCGCTAGCGGGAGCCGGCGAGCAGTACTTC. Its translation is CASSPALAGAGEQYF.